This T cell receptor (beta chain) comes out of a study of blood T cell repertoires in COVID-19. At the level of the study: There were acute and convalescent COVID-19 samples, and they came from the United States, Italy and Spain. Sources were T cells, B-cell-depleted T cells, or PBMCs; the material itself was cDNA or gDNA.

Study processing details: Reference gene primer amplification in the assay estimated nucleated cell counts. Assay used: immunoSEQ multiplex PCR; TCRdb lists only in-frame clones, some missing. V, J and clone size are those of that table, while D and trimming were read from the DNA. The sample consists of under 300,000 clones, approximately 87% of them appearing once. Germline V lookup: CDR1 SGHNT, CDR2 YENEEA. The CDR3 extends over 14 amino acids. V gave up 5 bases and J gave up 7 bases, with 17 bases separating them. The V gene is TRBV11-3, the J gene TRBJ1-2; maybe TRBD1 (5 bases). The receptor was derived from a man between 60 and 75 years old with acute or convalescent COVID-19. Material for sequencing was peripheral blood. CDR3 in DNA: TGTGCCAGCAGCCTTCCCGCGGGACCCTCTGGCTACACCTTC. It codes for CASSLPAGPSGYTF.